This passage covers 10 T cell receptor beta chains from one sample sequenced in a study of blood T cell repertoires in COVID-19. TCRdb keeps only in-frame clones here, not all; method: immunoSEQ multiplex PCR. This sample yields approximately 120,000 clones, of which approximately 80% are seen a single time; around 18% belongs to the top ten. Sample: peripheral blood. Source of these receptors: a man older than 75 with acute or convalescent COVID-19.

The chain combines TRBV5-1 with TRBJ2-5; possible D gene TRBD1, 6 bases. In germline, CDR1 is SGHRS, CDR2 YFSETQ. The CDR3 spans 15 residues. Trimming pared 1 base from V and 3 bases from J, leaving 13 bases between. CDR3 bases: TGCGCCAGCAGCTTGTCCGGACAGACGAAAGAGACCCAGTACTTC. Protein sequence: CASSLSGQTKETQYF.

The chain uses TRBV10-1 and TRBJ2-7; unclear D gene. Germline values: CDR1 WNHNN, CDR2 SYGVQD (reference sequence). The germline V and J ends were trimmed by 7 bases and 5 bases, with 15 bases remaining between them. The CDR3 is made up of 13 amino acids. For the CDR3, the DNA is TGCGCCAGCACCCACCGGGTTTGCCACGAGCAGTACTTC. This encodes CASTHRVCHEQYF.

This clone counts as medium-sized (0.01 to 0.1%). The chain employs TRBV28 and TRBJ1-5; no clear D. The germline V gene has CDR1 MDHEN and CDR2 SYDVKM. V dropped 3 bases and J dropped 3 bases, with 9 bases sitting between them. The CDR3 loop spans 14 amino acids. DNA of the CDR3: TGTGCCAGCAGTTTGCAACAGTACAATCAGCCCCAGCATTTT. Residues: CASSLQQYNQPQHF.

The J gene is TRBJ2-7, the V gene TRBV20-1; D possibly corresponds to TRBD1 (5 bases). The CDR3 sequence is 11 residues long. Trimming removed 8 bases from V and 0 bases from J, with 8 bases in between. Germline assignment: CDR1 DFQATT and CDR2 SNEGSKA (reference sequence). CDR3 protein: CSYRHSYEQYF. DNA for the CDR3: TGCAGTTACAGGCACTCCTACGAGCAGTACTTC.

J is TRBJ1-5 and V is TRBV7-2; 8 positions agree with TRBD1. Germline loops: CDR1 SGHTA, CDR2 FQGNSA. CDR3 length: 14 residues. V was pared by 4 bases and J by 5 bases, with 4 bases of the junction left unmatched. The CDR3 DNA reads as TGTGCCAGCAGCTCTCCGGGACAGGATCAGCCCCAGCATTTT. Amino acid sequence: CASSSPGQDQPQHF.

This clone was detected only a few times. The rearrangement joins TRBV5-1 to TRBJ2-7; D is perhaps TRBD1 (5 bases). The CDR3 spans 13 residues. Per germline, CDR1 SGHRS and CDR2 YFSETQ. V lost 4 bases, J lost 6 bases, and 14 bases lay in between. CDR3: CASSVGDSVEQYF. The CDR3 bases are TGCGCCAGCAGCGTAGGGGATTCGGTCGAGCAGTACTTC.

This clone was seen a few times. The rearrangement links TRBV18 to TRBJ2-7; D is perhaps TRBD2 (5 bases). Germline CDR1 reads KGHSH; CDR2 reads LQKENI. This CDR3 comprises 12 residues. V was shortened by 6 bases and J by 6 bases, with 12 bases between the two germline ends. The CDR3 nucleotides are TGTGCCAGCTCCCCCGGTCGGGGCGAGCAGTACTTC. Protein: CASSPGRGEQYF.

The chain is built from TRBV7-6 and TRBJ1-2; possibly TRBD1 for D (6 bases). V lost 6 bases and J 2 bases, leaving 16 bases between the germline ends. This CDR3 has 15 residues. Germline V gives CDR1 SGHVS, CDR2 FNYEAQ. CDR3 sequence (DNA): TGTGCCAGCAGTCCCACGGGGGGCAGCAACTATGGCTACACCTTC. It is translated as CASSPTGGSNYGYTF.

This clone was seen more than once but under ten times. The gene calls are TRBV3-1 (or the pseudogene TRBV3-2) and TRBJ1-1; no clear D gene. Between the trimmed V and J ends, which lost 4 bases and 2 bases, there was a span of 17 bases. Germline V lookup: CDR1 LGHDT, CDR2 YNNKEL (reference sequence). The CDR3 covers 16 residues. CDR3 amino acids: CASSPRPNRENTEAFF. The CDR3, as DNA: TGTGCCAGCAGCCCCAGACCCAACCGGGAAAACACTGAAGCTTTCTTT.

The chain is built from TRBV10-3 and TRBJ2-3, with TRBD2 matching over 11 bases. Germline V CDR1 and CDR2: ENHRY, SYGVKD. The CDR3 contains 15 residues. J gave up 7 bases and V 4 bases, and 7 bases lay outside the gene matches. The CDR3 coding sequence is TGTGCCATCAGTGGTAGCGGGGGGGTTTTGAATACGCAGTATTTT. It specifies CAISGSGGVLNTQYF.